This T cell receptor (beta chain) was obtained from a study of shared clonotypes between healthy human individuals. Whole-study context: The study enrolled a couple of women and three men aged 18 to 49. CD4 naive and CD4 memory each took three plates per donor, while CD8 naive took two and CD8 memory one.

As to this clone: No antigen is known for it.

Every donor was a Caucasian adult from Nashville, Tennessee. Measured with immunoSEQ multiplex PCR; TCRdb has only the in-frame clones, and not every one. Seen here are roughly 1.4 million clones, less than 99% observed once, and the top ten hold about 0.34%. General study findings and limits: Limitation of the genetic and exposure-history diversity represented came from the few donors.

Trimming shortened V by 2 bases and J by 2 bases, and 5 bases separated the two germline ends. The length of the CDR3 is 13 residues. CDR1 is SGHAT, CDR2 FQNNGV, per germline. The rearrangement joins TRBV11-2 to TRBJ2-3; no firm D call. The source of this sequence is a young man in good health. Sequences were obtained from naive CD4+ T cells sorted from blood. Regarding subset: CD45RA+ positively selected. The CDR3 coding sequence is TGTGCCAGCAGCTTACAGACCACAGATACGCAGTATTTT. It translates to CASSLQTTDTQYF.